This TCR beta chain appears in the sequencing data of a study of PD-1 blockade in classical Hodgkin lymphoma. With regard to this clone: Its antigen remains unidentified.

Regarding time point: cycle 4 day 1 (C4D1), after less than seven weeks of nivolumab. Every patient had relapsed following autologous stem cell transplantation, and cohorts differed in brentuximab vedotin exposure. TCRdb's table, derived via immunoSEQ multiplex PCR, lists solely in-frame clones and lacks some. Among about 60,000 clones listed, about 90% were seen once. Whole-study results and caveats: Significant TCR diversity gains by C4D1 occurred in CD4+ but not CD8+ cells.

The germline CDR1 and CDR2 sequences are SGHVS and FNYEAQ. The CDR3 totals 16 residues. Unmatched junction bases numbered 12, after V lost 5 bases and J lost 5 bases. The source of this sequence is a human donor with classical Hodgkin lymphoma. Sequences were derived from peripheral blood mononuclear cells (PBMCs), sampled before the fourth cycle of nivolumab. The chain joins TRBV7-6 to TRBJ2-1; 7 positions agree with TRBD2. CDR3 sequence: CASSTPFGGLDNEQFF. The CDR3 DNA reads TGTGCCAGCAGCACCCCCTTCGGGGGGTTGGACAATGAGCAGTTCTTC.